The 13 T cell receptor beta chains listed next were all sequenced from one sample in a study of blood T cell repertoires in COVID-19. The protocol was immunoSEQ multiplex PCR, while the TCRdb copy is restricted to in-frame clones and leaves out a portion. The repertoire has around 160,000 clones, around 87% of them found once; the top ten carry around 6.1%. The specimen was peripheral blood. These receptors were obtained from an older man with acute or convalescent COVID-19.

This clone was counted once. The chain employs TRBV7-9 and TRBJ2-3; TRBD2 aligns across 7 bases. The V gene's germline CDR1 is SEHNR and CDR2 FQNEAQ (reference sequence). This CDR3 is built from 14 residues. V was clipped by 3 bases and J by 5 bases; unmatched bases: 5. The CDR3 nucleotides are TGTGCCAGCAGCTTCTGGGGGGAGGGAGATACGCAGTATTTT. Residues: CASSFWGEGDTQYF.

CDR3 coding DNA: TGTGCCAGCAGTGGGACTAGCGGGAGTACTGAGCAGTTCTTC. Encoded protein: CASSGTSGSTEQFF. The V gene is TRBV2, the J gene TRBJ2-1, with TRBD2 matching over 13 bases. CDR3 length: 14 amino acids. V was pared by 4 bases and J by 9 bases, with 3 bases of the junction left unmatched. CDR1 SNHLY and CDR2 FYNNEI come from the germline V gene.

The chain employs TRBV30 and TRBJ2-7; 11 bases are a match to TRBD2. Germline V gives CDR1 GTSNPN, CDR2 SVGIG (reference sequence). Trimming removed 0 bases from V and 7 bases from J; junction bases left unmatched: 8. CDR3 length: 15 residues. CDR3 nucleotides: TGTGCCTGGAGTGTACAACTAGCGGGAGTGGGGGAGCAGTACTTC. It codes for CAWSVQLAGVGEQYF.

This clone appeared a single time. V and J are TRBV14 and TRBJ1-1; 10 positions match TRBD1. After removal of 4 bases from V and 1 base from J, the junction contained 3 bases not matched to a gene. This CDR3 spans 15 amino acids. Germline CDR1 is SGHDN and CDR2 is FVKESK. The CDR3 loop is CASSPWTGGNTEAFF. The CDR3 DNA sequence: TGTGCCAGCAGCCCCTGGACAGGGGGGAACACTGAAGCTTTCTTT.

This rearrangement joins TRBV5-1 to TRBJ2-1; TRBD1 agrees at 7 bases. The CDR3 is 13 residues long. Germline CDR1 reads SGHRS; CDR2 reads YFSETQ. The ends lost 0 bases at V and 10 bases at J; junction bases unmatched: 4. The CDR3 loop reads CASSLVGQAEQFF. The CDR3 nucleotides read TGCGCCAGCAGCTTGGTCGGACAGGCCGAGCAGTTCTTC.

The chain is built from TRBV6-6 and TRBJ2-3, with 11 bases that match TRBD2. CDR1 and CDR2 (germline): MNHNY, SVGAGI (reference sequence). With V trimmed by 5 bases and J by 4 bases, 14 bases remained unmatched. The CDR3 sequence is 18 residues long. CDR3 residues: CASSRNFGLAGGADTQYF. In DNA, the CDR3 is TGTGCCAGCAGTCGAAACTTTGGACTAGCGGGTGGCGCAGATACGCAGTATTTT.

This chain connects TRBV5-1 to TRBJ2-7, with D maybe TRBD2 (6 bases). The CDR3 has 13 amino acids. CDR1 is SGHRS and CDR2 is YFSETQ in the germline V gene. The V end was cut by 5 bases, the J end by 7 bases, with 16 bases between. The CDR3 spells CASRRPGGWEQYF. The DNA of the CDR3 is TGCGCCAGCAGACGGCCTGGGGGGTGGGAGCAGTACTTC.

This clone appeared a single time. V and J are TRBV5-8 and TRBJ2-5; no reliable D call. Trimming took off 4 bases at V and 2 bases at J, with 9 bases between the two ends. The CDR3 sequence is 13 residues long. CDR1 and CDR2 from the germline V gene are SGHTS and YDEGEE. The CDR3 nucleotides are TGTGCCAGCAGCGCTCAGGCTCAAGAGACCCAGTACTTC. Translated, it gives CASSAQAQETQYF.

The sample holds one count of this clone. The V and J genes are TRBV5-1 and TRBJ2-1, with 8 bases that match TRBD2. Trimming took 4 bases from V and 0 from J; bases not matched to a gene: 12. The CDR3 totals 18 residues. The germline gives CDR1 SGHRS, CDR2 YFSETQ. This chain's CDR3 is CASSPRIITSGSYNEQFF. The CDR3 DNA reads TGCGCCAGCAGCCCTCGAATTATCACTAGCGGCTCCTACAATGAGCAGTTCTTC.

V and J are TRBV27 and TRBJ2-7; 9 positions match TRBD1. This CDR3 is built from 15 residues. Germline-derived CDR1 and CDR2 are MNHEY and SMNVEV (reference sequence). The J segment lost 7 bases and the V segment lost 0 bases, leaving 7 bases of the junction unmatched. The CDR3 is CASSLSRDRALEQYF. DNA for the CDR3: TGTGCCAGCAGTTTATCTCGGGACAGGGCATTGGAGCAGTACTTC.

Only a few counts were recorded for this clone. The chain links TRBV18 to TRBJ1-1; the D is unclear. CDR1 and CDR2 from the germline V gene are KGHSH and LQKENI. The CDR3 runs to 15 residues. V lost 0 bases and J 0 bases, leaving 8 bases between the germline ends. The CDR3 coding sequence is TGTGCCAGCTCACCACCAGGAGCTATGAACACTGAAGCTTTCTTT. This sequence encodes CASSPPGAMNTEAFF.

The chain is built from TRBV27 and TRBJ1-5; the match to TRBD1 covers 8 bases. Per germline, CDR1 MNHEY and CDR2 SMNVEV (reference sequence). Trimming took 6 bases from V and 4 from J; bases not matched to a gene: 5. There are 14 residues in the CDR3. The CDR3: CASRTGGKNQPQHF. Written as DNA, the CDR3 is TGTGCCAGCAGAACAGGGGGGAAAAATCAGCCCCAGCATTTT.

The chain's CDR3 is CASSPDNGSGANVLTF. CDR3 bases: TGTGCCAGCAGCCCGGACAACGGCTCTGGGGCCAACGTCCTGACTTTC. This chain connects TRBV14 to TRBJ2-6, with D perhaps matching TRBD1 (5 bases). Germline loops: CDR1 SGHDN, CDR2 FVKESK. The CDR3 has 16 residues. V lost 4 bases to trimming and J lost 0 bases, with 10 bases between them.